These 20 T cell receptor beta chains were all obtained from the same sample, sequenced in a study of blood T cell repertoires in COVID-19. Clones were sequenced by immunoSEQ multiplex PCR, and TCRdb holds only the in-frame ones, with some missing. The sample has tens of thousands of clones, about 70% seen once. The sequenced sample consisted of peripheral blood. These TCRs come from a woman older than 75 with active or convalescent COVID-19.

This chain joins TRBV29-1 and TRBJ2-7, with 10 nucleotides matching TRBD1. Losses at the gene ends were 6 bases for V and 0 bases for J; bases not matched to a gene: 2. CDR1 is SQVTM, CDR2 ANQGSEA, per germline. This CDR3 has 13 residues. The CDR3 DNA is TGCAGCGTGGGACAGGGGAACTCCTACGAGCAGTACTTC. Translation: CSVGQGNSYEQYF.

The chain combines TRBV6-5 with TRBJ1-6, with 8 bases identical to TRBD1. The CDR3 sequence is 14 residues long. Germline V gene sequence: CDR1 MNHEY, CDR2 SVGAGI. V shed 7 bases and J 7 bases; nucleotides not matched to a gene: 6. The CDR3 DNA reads TGTGCCAGCACCGGACAGGGTTCGAATTCACCCCTCCACTTT. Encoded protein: CASTGQGSNSPLHF.

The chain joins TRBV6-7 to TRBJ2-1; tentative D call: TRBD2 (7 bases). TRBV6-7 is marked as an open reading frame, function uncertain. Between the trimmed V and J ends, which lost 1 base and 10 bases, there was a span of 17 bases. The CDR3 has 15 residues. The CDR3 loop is CASSYWGSPGGEQFF. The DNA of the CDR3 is TGTGCCAGCAGTTACTGGGGGTCCCCGGGGGGCGAGCAGTTCTTC.

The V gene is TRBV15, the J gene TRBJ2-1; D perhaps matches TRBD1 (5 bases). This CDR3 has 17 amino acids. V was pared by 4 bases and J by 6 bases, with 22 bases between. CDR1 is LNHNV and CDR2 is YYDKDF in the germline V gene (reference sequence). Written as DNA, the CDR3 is TGTGCCACCAGCACTAGAACAGGTAGAACAATGTCCAATGAGCAGTTCTTC. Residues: CATSTRTGRTMSNEQFF.

This chain's CDR3 is CASSLVGRGLNSPLHF. The CDR3 DNA is TGTGCCAGCAGCTTAGTAGGCAGGGGGCTGAATTCACCCCTCCACTTT. V gene TRBV7-2 combines with J gene TRBJ1-6, with 8 bases identical to TRBD1. Germline CDR1 SGHTA, CDR2 FQGNSA. The CDR3 is made up of 16 amino acids. The V segment lost 1 base and the J segment 7 bases; nucleotides outside the gene matches: 6. The variable domain in full, with the rest retrieved from reference TRBV7-2 and TRBJ1-6, is GAGVSQSPSNKVTEKGKDVELRCDPISGHTALYWYRQSLGQGLEFLIYFQGNSAPDKSGLPSDRFSAERTGGSVSTLTIQRTQQEDSAVYLCASSLVGRGLNSPLHFGNGTRLTVT.

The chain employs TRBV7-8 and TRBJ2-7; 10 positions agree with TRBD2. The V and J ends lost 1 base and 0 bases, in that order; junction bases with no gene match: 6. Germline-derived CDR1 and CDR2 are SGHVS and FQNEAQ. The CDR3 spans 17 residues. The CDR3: CASSLDTSGASSYEQYF. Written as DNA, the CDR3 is TGTGCCAGCAGCTTAGATACTAGCGGGGCCAGCTCCTACGAGCAGTACTTC.

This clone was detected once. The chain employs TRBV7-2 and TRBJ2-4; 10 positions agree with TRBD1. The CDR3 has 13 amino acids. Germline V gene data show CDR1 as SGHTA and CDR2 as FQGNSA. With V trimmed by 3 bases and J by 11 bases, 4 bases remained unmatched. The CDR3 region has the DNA TGTGCCAGCAGCTTGGGGGACAGGGGCGTTCAGTACTTC. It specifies CASSLGDRGVQYF.

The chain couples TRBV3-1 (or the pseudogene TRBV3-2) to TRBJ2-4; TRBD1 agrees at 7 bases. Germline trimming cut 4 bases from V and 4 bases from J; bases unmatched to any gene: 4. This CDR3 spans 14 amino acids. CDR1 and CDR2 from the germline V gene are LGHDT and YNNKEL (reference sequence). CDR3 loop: CASSPPTGKNIQYF. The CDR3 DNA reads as TGTGCCAGCAGCCCCCCGACAGGGAAAAACATTCAGTACTTC.

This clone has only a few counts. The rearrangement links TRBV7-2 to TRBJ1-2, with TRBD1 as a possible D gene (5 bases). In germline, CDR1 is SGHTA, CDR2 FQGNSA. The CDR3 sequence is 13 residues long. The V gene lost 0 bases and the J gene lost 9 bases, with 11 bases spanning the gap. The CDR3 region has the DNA TGTGCCAGCAGCTTAGCGGAAGGGGATCGCTACACCTTC. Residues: CASSLAEGDRYTF.

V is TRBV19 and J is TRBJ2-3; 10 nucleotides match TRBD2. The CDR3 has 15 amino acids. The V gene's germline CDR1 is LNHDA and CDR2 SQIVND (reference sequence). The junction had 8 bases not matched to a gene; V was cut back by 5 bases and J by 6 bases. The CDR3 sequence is CASSPKLAGLDTQYF. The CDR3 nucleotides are TGTGCCAGTAGTCCTAAACTAGCGGGGTTGGATACGCAGTATTTT.

The CDR3 sequence: CASSLVLAGGYNEQFF. The CDR3 nucleotides are TGCGCCAGCAGCTTGGTGCTAGCGGGGGGGTACAATGAGCAGTTCTTC. The chain uses TRBV5-1 and TRBJ2-1, with TRBD2 matching 12 bases. V lost 0 bases, J lost 4 bases, and 2 bases stayed unmatched. CDR1 is SGHRS, CDR2 YFSETQ, per germline. This CDR3 is built from 16 residues.

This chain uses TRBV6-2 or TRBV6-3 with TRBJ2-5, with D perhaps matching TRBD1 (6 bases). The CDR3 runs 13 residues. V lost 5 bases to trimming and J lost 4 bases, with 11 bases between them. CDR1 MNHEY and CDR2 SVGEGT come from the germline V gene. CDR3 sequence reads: CASSTGIRETQYF. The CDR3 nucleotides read TGTGCCAGCAGTACAGGGATTAGAGAGACCCAGTACTTC.

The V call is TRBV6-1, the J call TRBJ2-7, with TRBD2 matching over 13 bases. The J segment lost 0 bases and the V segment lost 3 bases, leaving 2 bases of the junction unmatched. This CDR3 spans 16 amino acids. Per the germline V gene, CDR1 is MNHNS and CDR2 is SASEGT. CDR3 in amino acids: CASSETSGGYSYEQYF. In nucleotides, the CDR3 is TGTGCCAGCAGTGAGACTAGCGGGGGGTACTCCTACGAGCAGTACTTC.

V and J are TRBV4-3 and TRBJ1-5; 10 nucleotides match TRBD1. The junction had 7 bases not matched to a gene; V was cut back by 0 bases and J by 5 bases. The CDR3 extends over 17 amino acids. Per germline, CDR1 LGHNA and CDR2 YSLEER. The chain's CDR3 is CASSQDLMTGGDQPQHF. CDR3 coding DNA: TGCGCCAGCAGCCAAGATCTTATGACAGGGGGCGATCAGCCCCAGCATTTT.

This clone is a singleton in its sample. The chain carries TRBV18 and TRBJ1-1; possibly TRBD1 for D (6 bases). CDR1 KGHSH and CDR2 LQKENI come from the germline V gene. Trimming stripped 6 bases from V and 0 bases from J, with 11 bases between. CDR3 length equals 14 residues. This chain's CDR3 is CASSLDRLNTEAFF. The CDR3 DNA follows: TGTGCCAGCTCCTTGGACAGATTGAACACTGAAGCTTTCTTT.

The CDR3 coding sequence is TGCGCCAGCAGCCAAGATCCCCCGGTATCGGGTTCACCCCTCCACTTT. Translated, it gives CASSQDPPVSGSPLHF. The chain uses TRBV4-3 and TRBJ1-6, with unresolved D. V lost 0 bases, J lost 9 bases, and 15 bases lay in between. Germline V gene lookup returns CDR1 LGHNA and CDR2 YSLEER. The CDR3 is made up of 16 amino acids.

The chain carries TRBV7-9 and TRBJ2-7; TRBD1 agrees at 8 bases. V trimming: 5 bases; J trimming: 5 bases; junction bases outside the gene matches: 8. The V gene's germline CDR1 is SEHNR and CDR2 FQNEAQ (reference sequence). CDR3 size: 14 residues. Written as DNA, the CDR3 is TGTGCCAGCAGCCCGGAGGACAGGGACAACGAGCAGTACTTC. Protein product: CASSPEDRDNEQYF.

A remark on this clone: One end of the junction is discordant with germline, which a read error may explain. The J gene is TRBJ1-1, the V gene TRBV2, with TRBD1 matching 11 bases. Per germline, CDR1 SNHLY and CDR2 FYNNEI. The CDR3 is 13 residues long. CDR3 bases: TGTGCCGGCAGATGGACAGGGGGCGTCCAAGCTTTCTTT. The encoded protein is CAGRWTGGVQAFF.

The CDR3 here is CASSIRTGGSSNYGYTF. CDR3 nucleotides: TGCGCCAGCAGCATCAGGACAGGGGGGTCCTCCAACTATGGCTACACCTTC. The V gene is TRBV5-1, the J gene TRBJ1-2; 10 bases match TRBD1. The CDR3 consists of 17 residues. The germline CDR1 and CDR2 sequences are SGHRS and YFSETQ. V lost 4 bases to trimming and J lost 2 bases; unmatched junction nucleotides: 11.

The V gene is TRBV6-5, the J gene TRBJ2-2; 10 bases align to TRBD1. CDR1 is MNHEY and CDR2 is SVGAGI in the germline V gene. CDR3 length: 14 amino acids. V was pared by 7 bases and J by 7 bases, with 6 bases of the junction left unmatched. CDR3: CASNPTGGGGELFF. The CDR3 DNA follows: TGTGCCAGCAACCCGACAGGGGGCGGCGGGGAGCTGTTTTTT.